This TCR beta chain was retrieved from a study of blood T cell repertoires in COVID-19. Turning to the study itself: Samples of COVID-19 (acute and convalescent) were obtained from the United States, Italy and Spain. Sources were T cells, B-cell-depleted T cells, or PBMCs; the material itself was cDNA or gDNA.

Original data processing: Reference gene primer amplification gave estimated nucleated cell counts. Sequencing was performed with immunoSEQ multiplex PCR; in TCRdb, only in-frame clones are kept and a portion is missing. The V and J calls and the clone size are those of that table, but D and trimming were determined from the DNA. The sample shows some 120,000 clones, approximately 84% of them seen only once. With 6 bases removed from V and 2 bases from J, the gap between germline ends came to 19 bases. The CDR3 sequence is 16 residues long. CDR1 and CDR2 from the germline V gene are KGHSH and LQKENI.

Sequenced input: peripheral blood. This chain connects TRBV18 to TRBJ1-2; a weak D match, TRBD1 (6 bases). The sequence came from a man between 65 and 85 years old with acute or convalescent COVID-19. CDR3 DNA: TGTGCCAGCTCCCTAAAAGGCGGCAGGGGAAACTATGGCTACACCTTC. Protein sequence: CASSLKGGRGNYGYTF.